This T cell receptor beta chain was captured in a study of shared clonotypes between healthy human individuals. At the level of the study: Three plates each covered CD4 naive and memory; CD8 naive two, CD8 memory one.

Study findings and constraints: Large sequencing depth failed to make sorted-subset sequencing complete, rarefaction showed. Unshared clonotypes carried lower generation probabilities than those common to all four donors.

As to this clone: Its antigen is as yet unknown.

TCRdb's table, derived via immunoSEQ multiplex PCR, lists solely in-frame clones and lacks some. The table has around 2.5 million clones, 90% to 95% seen once; the top ten hold 0.35% to 0.45%. This TCR came from a man in his late teens or twenties in good health. Some clones in this sample may be carry-over from other donors' samples. Sequenced input: naive CD4+ T cells from PBMCs. The subset was: CD45RA+ positively selected.

The CDR3 sequence: CASSLSPSGTDTQYF. In DNA, the CDR3 is TGCGCCAGCAGCTTGTCCCCCTCGGGCACAGATACGCAGTATTTT. This sequence joins TRBV5-1 and TRBJ2-3; D is undetermined. The ends were cut back, 1 base at V and 1 base at J, with 10 bases in the middle. This CDR3 contains 15 residues. Per the germline V gene, CDR1 is SGHRS and CDR2 is YFSETQ.